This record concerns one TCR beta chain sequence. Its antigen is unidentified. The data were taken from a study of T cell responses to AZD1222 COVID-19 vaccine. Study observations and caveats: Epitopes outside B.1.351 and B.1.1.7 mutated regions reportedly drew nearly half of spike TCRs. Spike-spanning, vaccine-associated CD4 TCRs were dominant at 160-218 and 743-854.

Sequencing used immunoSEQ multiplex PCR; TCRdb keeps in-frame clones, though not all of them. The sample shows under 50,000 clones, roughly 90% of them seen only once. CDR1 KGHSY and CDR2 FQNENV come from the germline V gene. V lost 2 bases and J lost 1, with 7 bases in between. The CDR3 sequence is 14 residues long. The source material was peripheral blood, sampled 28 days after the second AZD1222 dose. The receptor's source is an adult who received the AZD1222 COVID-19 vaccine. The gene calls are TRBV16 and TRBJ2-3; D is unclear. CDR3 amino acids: CASSQPARTDTQYF. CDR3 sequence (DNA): TGTGCCAGCAGCCAACCAGCTCGCACAGATACGCAGTATTTT.